These T cell receptor beta chains were read from a single sample in a study of T-cell reconstitution after alpha-beta-depleted transplantation in children. TCRdb reprocessed the PCR reads via MiXCR and lists one record per CDR3 protein. This sample has about 500,000 distinct CDR3 sequences; 10% to 12% occur once, and the top ten carry approximately 15%. The starting material was PBMCs, mostly from graft donor cells, obtained 180 days after TCRalphabeta/CD19-depleted stem cell transplant. The source is a female patient aged 2 to 10 who had a stem cell transplant for aplastic anemia, so the T cells may come from the graft donor. The CDR3 runs from the conserved cysteine through the conserved F or W. D genes are given only for firm matches. Some rows have no size entry. The others give once, few or many, or a class for an expanded clone.

D gene	J gene	V gene	clone size	CDR3 protein	CDR3 DNA
TRBD2	TRBJ2-5	TRBV5-1	-	CASSLAETPRLAGETQYF	TGCGCCAGCAGCTTGGCCGAAACACCGAGACTAGCGGGAGAGACCCAGTACTTC
-	TRBJ2-2	TRBV12-3/TRBV12-4	many	CASRDGGHTGELFF	TGTGCCAGCAGGGACGGAGGGCACACCGGGGAGCTGTTTTTT
-	TRBJ1-2	TRBV10-3	-	CATLGSHPFFPNYGYTF	TGTGCCACCTTAGGGTCACATCCATTCTTCCCTAACTATGGCTACACCTTC
-	TRBJ1-4	TRBV15	-	CATSRDNSATNEKLFF	TGTGCCACCAGCAGAGACAACAGTGCAACTAATGAAAAACTGTTTTTT
TRBD1	TRBJ1-5	TRBV7-2	-	CASSQTDREGNQPQHF	TGTGCCAGCAGCCAAACGGACAGGGAAGGAAATCAGCCCCAGCATTTT
-	TRBJ2-5	TRBV4-1	-	CASRATGEQETQYF	TGCGCCAGCAGAGCTACAGGTGAGCAAGAGACCCAGTACTTC
-	TRBJ1-1	TRBV7-9	-	CASSLNRVTEAFF	TGTGCCAGCAGTCTTAACAGGGTCACTGAAGCTTTCTTT
-	TRBJ1-1	TRBV4-3	few	CASSQAPLGPGEAFF	TGCGCCAGCAGCCAAGCTCCTTTGGGACCAGGAGAAGCTTTCTTT
-	TRBJ2-7	TRBV28	few	CASSLSLGVSYEQYF	TGTGCCAGCAGTTTGAGTCTGGGGGTGTCCTACGAGCAGTACTTC
TRBD2	TRBJ2-5	TRBV27	few	CASSRGLAGMVGTQYF	TGTGCCAGCAGCCGTGGACTAGCGGGAATGGTAGGGACCCAGTACTTC
TRBD2	TRBJ2-1	TRBV11-2	-	CASSPFGTSGLRIAYNEQFF	TGTGCCAGCAGCCCCTTCGGGACTAGCGGGTTGAGGATCGCCTACAATGAGCAGTTCTTC
-	TRBJ1-3	TRBV18	few	CASSPGHNSGNTIYF	TGTGCCAGCTCACCAGGACATAACTCTGGAAACACCATATATTTT
-	TRBJ1-1	TRBV6-5	-	CASSYRALSTEAFF	TGTGCCAGCAGTTACCGGGCTTTGAGCACTGAAGCTTTCTTT
-	TRBJ1-1	TRBV20-1	-	CSASGSNTEAFF	TGCAGTGCTAGTGGTTCGAACACTGAAGCTTTCTTT
-	TRBJ2-4	TRBV5-4	-	CASSPMGGAKNIQYF	TGTGCCAGCAGCCCCATGGGGGGAGCCAAAAACATTCAGTACTTC
-	TRBJ2-2	TRBV5-1	-	CASRRNGGELFF	TGCGCCAGCAGGCGCAACGGCGGGGAGCTGTTTTTT
TRBD1	TRBJ2-3	TRBV7-6	few	CASSYRGVSPVDTQYF	TGTGCCAGCAGCTACAGGGGGGTATCCCCGGTGGATACGCAGTATTTT
TRBD2	TRBJ2-1	TRBV12-3/TRBV12-4	-	CASSYRLAGIGNEQFF	TGTGCCAGCAGCTATAGACTAGCGGGAATAGGCAATGAGCAGTTCTTC
TRBD1	TRBJ1-1	TRBV3-1	few	CASSLRQGEGKAFF	TGTGCCAGCAGCCTTAGACAGGGGGAAGGAAAAGCTTTCTTT
-	TRBJ2-2	TRBV20-1	-	CSAKHAGNTGELFF	TGCAGTGCTAAACACGCGGGGAACACCGGGGAGCTGTTTTTT
-	TRBJ1-1	TRBV29-1	many	CSVEGAGRETEAFF	TGCAGCGTTGAAGGTGCAGGGCGGGAGACTGAAGCTTTCTTT
-	TRBJ1-1	TRBV15	few	CATSRARDTEAFF	TGTGCCACCAGCAGAGCCAGGGATACTGAAGCTTTCTTT
-	TRBJ1-5	TRBV5-6	few	CALRRGIQPQHF	TGTGCCCTCCGCCGGGGGATTCAGCCCCAGCATTTT
-	TRBJ1-2	TRBV7-9	-	CASRILMGSFHGYTF	TGTGCCAGCAGGATCCTTATGGGCAGCTTTCATGGCTACACCTTC
TRBD1	TRBJ2-7	TRBV4-3	many	CASSRDPDRSYEQYF	TGCGCCAGCAGCCGGGACCCGGACAGGTCCTACGAGCAGTACTTC
-	TRBJ2-5	TRBV20-1	-	CSASGQNQETQYF	TGCAGTGCTAGTGGGCAAAATCAAGAGACCCAGTACTTC
TRBD1	TRBJ2-3	TRBV5-5	many	CASSWGQGSADTQYF	TGTGCCAGCAGCTGGGGACAGGGGTCCGCAGATACGCAGTATTTT
-	TRBJ2-1	TRBV27	-	CASSLQGWDNEQFF	TGTGCCAGCAGTTTACAGGGTTGGGACAATGAGCAGTTCTTC
TRBD2	TRBJ2-1	TRBV5-1	many	CASSLELAGVSEQFF	TGCGCCAGCAGCTTGGAACTAGCGGGAGTTAGTGAGCAGTTCTTC
TRBD2	TRBJ2-7	TRBV7-1	few	CASSSMWGPVRTSGKMNEQYF	TGTGCCAGCAGCTCGATGTGGGGTCCGGTCCGGACTAGCGGGAAAATGAACGAGCAGTACTTC
-	TRBJ2-3	TRBV19	-	CASSSSRDTQYF	TGTGCCAGTAGTAGTTCCCGGGATACGCAGTATTTT
-	TRBJ1-5	TRBV12-3/TRBV12-4	-	CASSSLWDEGFDQPQHF	TGTGCCAGCAGTTCATTATGGGATGAGGGGTTCGATCAGCCCCAGCATTTT
-	TRBJ2-3	TRBV20-1	few	CSATAGDTQYF	TGCAGTGCCACGGCGGGGGATACGCAGTATTTT
-	TRBJ2-7	TRBV12-3/TRBV12-4	-	CASSPDRTTFSYEQYF	TGTGCCAGCAGTCCCGACAGGACAACCTTTTCCTACGAGCAGTACTTC
TRBD2	TRBJ2-2	TRBV7-8	-	CASSLTSGPVDTGELFF	TGTGCCAGCAGCCTGACTAGCGGGCCGGTCGACACCGGGGAGCTGTTTTTT
-	TRBJ1-4	TRBV14	many	CASSQVGTEKLFF	TGTGCCAGCAGCCAAGTAGGCACCGAAAAACTGTTTTTT
-	TRBJ1-5	TRBV6-5	-	CASSYSRSSNQPQHF	TGTGCCAGCAGTTACTCGAGGAGTAGCAATCAGCCCCAGCATTTT
-	TRBJ2-7	TRBV10-3	many	CAISERGETYEQYF	TGTGCCATCAGTGAACGGGGAGAGACCTACGAGCAGTACTTC
-	TRBJ2-6	TRBV28	-	CASSLMSSAGANVLTF	TGTGCCAGCAGTTTAATGAGCAGTGCTGGGGCCAACGTCCTGACTTTC
-	TRBJ1-1	TRBV4-1	-	CASSQERAGRTEAFF	TGCGCCAGCAGCCAAGAACGGGCAGGGCGCACTGAAGCTTTCTTT
-	TRBJ2-5	TRBV12-3/TRBV12-4	few	CASSFKGDQETQYF	TGTGCCAGCAGTTTCAAAGGGGACCAAGAGACCCAGTACTTC
TRBD2	TRBJ2-5	TRBV7-9	few	CASSSYPLAQETQYF	TGTGCCAGCAGCTCTTATCCACTAGCGCAAGAGACCCAGTACTTC
TRBD1	TRBJ2-6	TRBV5-1	many	CASSFYRGVLLGANVLTF	TGCGCCAGCAGCTTCTACAGGGGCGTCCTCCTTGGGGCCAACGTCCTGACTTTC
-	TRBJ1-5	TRBV10-3	-	CAAAGLDQPQHF	TGTGCCGCCGCAGGGCTGGATCAGCCCCAGCATTTT
TRBD1	TRBJ1-2	TRBV19	-	CASSWGTGRTNYGYTF	TGTGCCAGCTCGTGGGGGACAGGGCGCACCAACTATGGCTACACCTTC
-	TRBJ2-7	TRBV27	few	CASSLVGRTYEQYF	TGTGCCAGCAGTTTAGTCGGGAGAACCTACGAGCAGTACTTC
TRBD2	TRBJ2-1	TRBV10-3	-	CAISETSGSSYNEQFF	TGTGCCATCAGTGAGACTAGCGGGAGCTCCTACAATGAGCAGTTCTTC
TRBD2	TRBJ2-3	TRBV20-1	many	CSARSTSGTDTQYF	TGCAGTGCTAGATCGACTAGCGGCACAGATACGCAGTATTTT
-	TRBJ1-1	TRBV21-1	few	CASSKAKSGLVNTEAFF	TGTGCCAGCAGCAAAGCAAAATCCGGGTTGGTGAACACTGAAGCTTTCTTT